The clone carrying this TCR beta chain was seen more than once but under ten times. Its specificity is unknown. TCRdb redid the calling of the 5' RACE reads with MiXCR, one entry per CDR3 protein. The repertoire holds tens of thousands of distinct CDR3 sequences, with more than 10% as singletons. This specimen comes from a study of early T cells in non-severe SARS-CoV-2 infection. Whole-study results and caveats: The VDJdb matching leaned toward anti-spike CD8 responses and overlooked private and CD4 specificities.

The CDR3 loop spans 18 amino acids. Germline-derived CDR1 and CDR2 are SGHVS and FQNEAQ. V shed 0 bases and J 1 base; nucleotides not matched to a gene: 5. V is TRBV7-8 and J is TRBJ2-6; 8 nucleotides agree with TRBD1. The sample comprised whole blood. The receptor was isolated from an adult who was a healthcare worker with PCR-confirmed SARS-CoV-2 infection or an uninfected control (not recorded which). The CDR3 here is CASSLALWDRSGANVLTF. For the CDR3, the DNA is TGTGCCAGCAGCTTAGCGCTCTGGGACAGGTCTGGGGCCAACGTCCTGACTTTC.